Below are 16 T cell receptor beta chains sequenced from a single sample in a study of quantifying T cell responses using KT2 cells. Study as a whole: RNA was reverse transcribed with TCR alpha and beta constant-region primers.

A single-stranded UMI oligo with SP2 sequence was ligated to cDNA 3' ends. An equimolar mix of RC1.1 and RC1.2 primed the beta chain across TRBC1 and TRBC2. TCRdb independently ran MiXCR on the UMI-ligation and nested PCR reads; one entry per CDR3 protein. The data contain about 53,000 distinct CDR3 sequences, about 12% of them singletons. Sequencing was done on a sample of PBMCs spiked with cells of the T cell clone KT2. The receptors were gathered from a human donor.

The J gene is TRBJ2-5, the V gene TRBV12-3 or TRBV12-4; D uncertain. This CDR3 has 12 residues. The V end was cut by 5 bases, the J end by 1 base, with 5 bases between. CDR3 amino acids: CASSQLQETQYF. The CDR3 coding sequence is TGTGCCAGCAGTCAGCTCCAAGAGACCCAGTACTTC.

The chain employs TRBV10-3 and TRBJ1-5; TRBD1 matches 7 bases. The trim removed 2 bases at V and 1 base at J, leaving 5 bases unmatched. Germline V CDR1 and CDR2: ENHRY, SYGVKD. This CDR3 contains 16 residues. Here the CDR3 DNA reads TGTGCCATCAGTGAGACGTCAGGGGGAAGCAATCAGCCCCAGCATTTT. Translating gives CAISETSGGSNQPQHF.

This clonotype has only a few counts. The J gene is TRBJ2-5, the V gene TRBV7-2; tentatively, D is TRBD2 (6 bases). There are 14 residues in the CDR3. Germline CDR1 is SGHTA and CDR2 is FQGNSA. Trimming removed 3 bases at V and 1 base at J, with 9 bases between. The CDR3 spells CASSFTGLQETQYF. The CDR3 coding sequence is TGTGCCAGCAGCTTCACGGGACTCCAAGAGACCCAGTACTTC. The full variable domain, with the rest looked up from reference TRBV7-2 and TRBJ2-5, is GAGVSQSPSNKVTEKGKDVELRCDPISGHTALYWYRQSLGQGLEFLIYFQGNSAPDKSGLPSDRFSAERTGGSVSTLTIQRTQQEDSAVYLCASSFTGLQETQYFGPGTRLLVL.

This clonotype was detected once. This sequence joins TRBV9 and TRBJ2-7; the match to TRBD1 covers 9 bases. CDR3 length equals 14 residues. CDR1 is SGDLS and CDR2 is YYNGEE in the germline V gene. J lost 6 bases, V lost 4 bases, and 8 bases had no gene match. CDR3 sequence reads: CASSLGTGNAEQYF. CDR3 coding DNA: TGTGCCAGCAGCCTAGGGACAGGGAATGCCGAGCAGTACTTC. The whole variable domain, filled in from reference TRBV9 and TRBJ2-7, reads DSGVTQTPKHLITATGQRVTLRCSPRSGDLSVYWYQQSLDQGLQFLIQYYNGEERAKGNILERFSAQQFPDLHSELNLSSLELGDSALYFCASSLGTGNAEQYFGPGTRLTVT.

This clonotype was recorded a few times. The chain recombines TRBV9 with TRBJ2-1, with 12 bases identical to TRBD2. This CDR3 comprises 15 residues. Trimming took 1 base from V and 6 from J; bases not matched to a gene: 2. Germline V CDR1 and CDR2: SGDLS, YYNGEE. In DNA, the CDR3 is TGTGCCAGCAGCGTAACTAGCGGGAGGCCCAATGAGCAGTTCTTC. It translates to CASSVTSGRPNEQFF.

The J gene is TRBJ2-5, the V gene TRBV6-6; 12 nucleotides match TRBD2. After removal of 5 bases from V and 3 bases from J, the junction contained 7 bases not matched to a gene. CDR1 is MNHNY, CDR2 SVGAGI, per germline (reference sequence). There are 16 residues in the CDR3. Written as DNA, the CDR3 is TGTGCCAGCAGTCAGCTAGCGGGAGGGCCGAAAGAGACCCAGTACTTC. This translates into CASSQLAGGPKETQYF.

This sequence joins TRBV20-1 and TRBJ2-7; D call uncertain. The ends were cut back, 6 bases at V and 7 bases at J, with 19 bases in the middle. The CDR3 runs 13 residues. Looked up from germline, CDR1 is DFQATT and CDR2 is SNEGSKA (reference sequence). The CDR3 reads CSAPMEGVGEQYF. The DNA for the CDR3 is TGCAGTGCCCCCATGGAAGGAGTGGGGGAGCAGTACTTC.

The CDR3 DNA reads TGTGCCAGCAGTGAAGGGCAGGGCGCCTCATCACCCCTCCACTTT. As protein: CASSEGQGASSPLHF. The chain couples TRBV6-1 to TRBJ1-6; a possible D gene is TRBD1 (5 bases). Trimming stripped 1 base from V and 10 bases from J, with 14 bases between. This CDR3 is 15 amino acids long. Germline-derived CDR1 and CDR2 are MNHNS and SASEGT.

This clonotype was seen a few times. The rearrangement uses TRBV5-1 and TRBJ2-7; D remains ambiguous. V lost 8 bases to trimming and J lost 0 bases, with 6 bases between them. Germline CDR1 and CDR2: SGHRS and YFSETQ. The CDR3 contains 11 residues. CDR3 protein: CARANSYEQYF. The CDR3 DNA is TGCGCCAGGGCCAACTCCTACGAGCAGTACTTC.

This clonotype was recorded a few times. The chain employs TRBV18 and TRBJ2-3, with 10 bases aligning to TRBD1. The V and J ends lost 1 base and 2 bases, in that order; junction bases with no gene match: 9. The CDR3 sequence is 18 residues long. The germline V gene encodes CDR1 KGHSH and CDR2 LQKENI. As DNA, the CDR3 is TGTGCCAGCTCACCACTTGGACAGGGGGGTTCTCTCACAGATACGCAGTATTTT. Encoded protein: CASSPLGQGGSLTDTQYF. The full variable domain, in which reference TRBV18 and TRBJ2-3 provide the parts outside the CDR3, is NAGVMQNPRHLVRRRGQEARLRCSPMKGHSHVYWYRQLPEEGLKFMVYLQKENIIDESGMPKERFSAEFPKEGPSILRIQQVVRGDSAAYFCASSPLGQGGSLTDTQYFGPGTRLTVL.

The table lists this clonotype with a few counts. Compared with germline, one end of the junction differs, possibly owing to a read error. This rearrangement joins TRBV18 to TRBJ2-7, with 11 bases fitting TRBD2. CDR3 length: 15 residues. Germline V gives CDR1 KGHSH, CDR2 LQKENI. In DNA, the CDR3 is TGTGCCAGCTCACCTTCTGCGACTAGCGGGGTAATATCGAACTTC. Translating it yields CASSPSATSGVISNF.

This clonotype has just one count. The J gene is TRBJ2-2, the V gene TRBV19; D remains unclear. Trimming took off 7 bases at V and 4 bases at J, with 16 bases between the two ends. The CDR3 runs to 15 residues. Per the germline V gene, CDR1 is LNHDA and CDR2 is SQIVND (reference sequence). The CDR3 loop reads CASKSSGAPTGELFF. The CDR3 DNA sequence: TGTGCCAGTAAGTCCTCAGGAGCTCCCACCGGGGAGCTGTTTTTT.

This clonotype has a count of ten or more. The chain recombines TRBV30 with TRBJ1-6; 8 bases fit TRBD1. Germline V CDR1 and CDR2: GTSNPN, SVGIG (reference sequence). This CDR3 has 15 amino acids. The trim removed 2 bases at V and 7 bases at J, leaving 7 bases unmatched. In DNA form, the CDR3 reads TGTGCCTGGAGTTACCGCGGGACAGGAAATTCACCCCTCCACTTT. It codes for CAWSYRGTGNSPLHF.

This clonotype turned up a few times. The chain joins TRBV5-1 to TRBJ1-5, with D unresolved. There are 17 residues in the CDR3. V was cut by 7 bases and J by 0 bases, with 20 bases left in between. The germline gives CDR1 SGHRS, CDR2 YFSETQ. The CDR3 bases are TGCGCCAGCGTTTGGGATGAGGTTTACTATAGCAATCAGCCCCAGCATTTT. This sequence encodes CASVWDEVYYSNQPQHF. The whole variable domain, remainder taken from reference TRBV5-1 and TRBJ1-5, is KAGVTQTPRYLIKTRGQQVTLSCSPISGHRSVSWYQQTPGQGLQFLFEYFSETQRNKGNFPGRFSGRQFSNSRSEMNVSTLELGDSALYLCASVWDEVYYSNQPQHFGDGTRLSIL.

A few counts support this clonotype. The chain couples TRBV7-9 to TRBJ2-1, with 10 positions matching TRBD2. Trimming at V came to 5 bases and at J to 10 bases, leaving 17 bases not matched to a gene. The CDR3 has 17 residues. Looked up from germline, CDR1 is SEHNR and CDR2 is FQNEAQ (reference sequence). CDR3 DNA: TGTGCCAGCAGCACCTACTCTAGCGGGGGAGCCCTAGAGGAGCAGTTCTTC. This translates into CASSTYSSGGALEEQFF.

Here the CDR3 DNA reads TGTGCCAGCAGTTCCAGACTAGAGTCCTACGAGCAGTACTTC. Translated: CASSSRLESYEQYF. The gene calls are TRBV6-1 and TRBJ2-7; possibly TRBD2 for D (6 bases). Germline V gene lookup returns CDR1 MNHNS and CDR2 SASEGT. The CDR3 loop spans 14 amino acids. The ends were cut back, 5 bases at V and 1 base at J, with 12 bases in the middle.